The sequence of this TCR beta chain was determined in a study of cytomegalovirus exposure and HLA in healthy donors. Study results and limitations: A later analysis showed TCR association rates differing by HLA locus, peaking at DRB1 and lowest at HLA-C. Cytomegalovirus status was reportedly diagnosed by the classifier with high sensitivity and specificity. An analysis was carried out later, and it reportedly showed fewer N-insertions in an Asian-associated ancestry cluster than the approximately 670-donor mean.

The primer mix had 60 Vbeta and 13 Jbeta primers. Assay: immunoSEQ multiplex PCR; the TCRdb copy retains only in-frame clones and omits some. The listing records about 120,000 clones. Details on this clone: Antigen specificity is unknown.

Donors showed nominal health when sampled, although they likely had unrecorded immune exposures. The ends were cut back, 3 bases at V and 2 bases at J, with 13 bases in the middle. The CDR3 consists of 15 residues. Germline V gene sequence: CDR1 SGHTA, CDR2 FQGNSA. The sample was PBMCs. V gene TRBV7-2 combines with J gene TRBJ1-2, with D perhaps TRBD1 (6 bases). The receptor was derived from a man aged 35-49 years in good health and CMV-seropositive. The CDR3: CASSFGTNINYGYTF. The CDR3 DNA is TGTGCCAGCAGCTTCGGGACAAATATCAACTATGGCTACACCTTC.